What follows is one T cell receptor (beta chain) and its context. Other DNA sequences within the sample encode an identical CDR3. Original methodology: Using reference gene primer amplification, nucleated cell counts were estimated. Assay used: immunoSEQ multiplex PCR; TCRdb lists only in-frame clones, some missing. The V and J calls and the clone size are those of that table, but D and trimming were determined from the DNA. Of approximately 170,000 clones listed, more than 70% are singletons. CDR3 size: 14 residues. Trimming removed 0 bases from V and 7 bases from J, with 7 bases in between. The V gene's germline CDR1 is MNHEY and CDR2 SVGAGI. These data are taken from a study of blood T cell repertoires in COVID-19. Study-wide background: Acute and convalescent COVID-19 specimens originated in the United States, Italy and Spain.

This chain joins TRBV6-5 and TRBJ1-6; maybe TRBD1 (5 bases). Sequenced sample: PBMCs or T cells enriched from blood (not recorded which). The TCR was taken from a woman aged 45 to 65 in a cohort exposed to, infected with or recovered from COVID-19 (not recorded which). CDR3 sequence (DNA): TGTGCCAGCAGTTACTCGCGGGGGAATTCACCCCTCCACTTT. Translating gives CASSYSRGNSPLHF.